This TCR beta chain was recovered during a study of human T cells and chemical hapten exposure. Across the whole study: Donors were sensitized with 2% DPC on the upper inner arm. Once 0.01% DPC had been applied to the upper back by patch test, readings were taken at 6 days.

Study findings and constraints: There was no change with DPC sensitization in TCRs above 1 in 1000 frequency.

V lost 2 bases to trimming and J lost 6 bases, with 10 bases between them. CDR1 KGHDR and CDR2 SFDVKD come from the germline V gene. This CDR3 comprises 14 residues. The time point denotes: pre-sensitization, week 0. As to treatment: therapeutic diphenylcyclopropenone sensitization with weekly scalp DPC. Those who donated were patients with alopecia, 18 to 70 years of age, and suitable for DPC. Note on this clonotype: Antigen: not known.

TCRdb passed the RACE reads through MiXCR, listing each CDR3 protein once. The sample has fewer than 350,000 distinct CDR3 sequences; approximately 7.5% are singletons. The V and J genes are TRBV24-1 and TRBJ2-1; weak D call: TRBD1 (5 bases). The clonotype originates from a man between 18 and 35 years old with alopecia areata. Some clones in this sample may be carry-over from other donors' samples. Source: whole blood, taken in connection with sensitization to the hapten diphenylcyclopropenone (DPC). CDR3 loop: CATSDWNQGNEQFF. The CDR3 DNA reads as TGTGCCACCAGTGATTGGAATCAGGGCAATGAGCAGTTCTTC.